This is a list of T cell receptor beta chains from one sample in a study of glioma-infiltrating T cells after dendritic cell vaccination. Sequencing was performed with immunoSEQ multiplex PCR; in TCRdb, only in-frame clones are kept and a portion is missing. The sample contains about 92,000 clones, 70% to 90% of which appear only once. The material was blood, obtained before dendritic cell vaccination. These receptors came from a human donor with glioblastoma. The CDR3 runs from the conserved cysteine through the conserved F or W. Fields, in order: clone size, D gene, V gene, J gene, CDR3 length, CDR3 protein, CDR3 DNA. D genes are given only for firm matches. Part of the rows lack a size; the others show once, few, many or a class for expanded clones.

once	TRBD1	TRBV23-1	TRBJ2-1	13	CASSQGQGNEQFF	TGCGCCAGCAGTCAGGGACAGGGGAATGAGCAGTTCTTC
-	TRBD1	TRBV5-4	TRBJ2-2	16	CASRPKGAANTGELFF	TGTGCCAGCAGGCCGAAGGGGGCTGCGAACACCGGGGAGCTGTTTTTT
-	-	TRBV10-3	TRBJ2-7	14	CAARQGLNSYEQYF	TGTGCCGCTCGTCAGGGACTGAACTCCTACGAGCAGTACTTC
-	TRBD1	TRBV7-2	TRBJ2-5	14	CASGRQGAMETQYF	TGTGCCAGCGGACGACAGGGGGCGATGGAGACCCAGTACTTC
-	TRBD1	TRBV11-2	TRBJ1-4	18	CASSHSIWDRDRGEKLFF	TGTGCCAGCAGCCATTCAATCTGGGACCGGGACAGGGGCGAAAAACTGTTTTTT
-	-	TRBV15	TRBJ2-7	14	CATSRDGGTYEQYF	TGTGCCACCAGCAGAGATGGCGGAACCTACGAGCAGTACTTC
-	TRBD1	TRBV4-3	TRBJ1-2	14	CASSQGTGNYGYTF	TGCGCCAGCAGCCAAGGGACAGGGAACTATGGCTACACCTTC
-	TRBD1	TRBV7-9	TRBJ1-2	15	CASRSPDRGGDGYTF	TGTGCCAGCCGTTCCCCGGACAGGGGGGGGGATGGCTACACCTTC
-	TRBD2	TRBV4-2	TRBJ2-7	16	CASSQGTSGGTYEQYF	TGTGCCAGCAGCCAAGGAACTAGCGGGGGCACCTACGAGCAGTACTTC
-	TRBD2	TRBV13	TRBJ2-1	17	CASSLGLLAGGGDEQFF	TGTGCCAGCAGCTTAGGCCTTCTAGCGGGAGGTGGTGATGAGCAGTTCTTC
-	-	TRBV7-9	TRBJ2-3	13	CASRDTGTDTQYF	TGTGCCAGCAGAGACACAGGGACAGATACGCAGTATTTT
once	TRBD2	TRBV7-9	TRBJ2-1	16	CASSLVGSGGDNEQFF	TGTGCCAGCAGCTTAGTGGGGAGCGGGGGAGACAATGAGCAGTTCTTC
-	-	TRBV15	TRBJ2-7	14	CATSRDPRGYEQYF	TGTGCCACCAGCAGAGATCCTCGCGGCTACGAGCAGTACTTC
few	TRBD1	TRBV29-1	TRBJ2-7	11	CSVSDRGEQYF	TGCAGCGTTTCAGACAGGGGTGAGCAGTACTTC
-	-	TRBV28	TRBJ1-2	15	CASSAGEKINYGYTF	TGTGCCAGCAGTGCAGGGGAAAAGATTAACTATGGCTACACCTTC
-	-	TRBV6-5	TRBJ2-7	14	CASSAPSASYEQYF	TGTGCCAGCAGTGCCCCTAGCGCCTCCTACGAGCAGTACTTC
-	-	TRBV9	TRBJ2-7	15	CASSVTAATSSEQYF	TGTGCCAGCAGCGTAACAGCGGCGACGTCTTCCGAGCAGTACTTC
-	-	TRBV19	TRBJ1-1	17	CASSIVPGGGSGTEAFF	TGTGCCAGTAGTATAGTCCCTGGGGGGGGTTCGGGCACTGAAGCTTTCTTT
-	TRBD1	TRBV19	TRBJ1-2	13	CASGQGRNYGYTF	TGTGCCAGTGGACAGGGGCGCAACTATGGCTACACCTTC